Below, one TCR beta chain is given with its context. The source of the sample is a study of glioma-infiltrating T cells after dendritic cell vaccination. The protocol was immunoSEQ multiplex PCR, while the TCRdb copy is restricted to in-frame clones and leaves out a portion. The repertoire holds some 70,000 clones, with around 81% as singletons. The V end lost 6 bases, the J end lost 2 bases, and 14 bases lay between the germline ends. From germline, CDR1 is MNHEY and CDR2 SVGAGI. This CDR3 has 15 amino acids. Here the sequenced sample was blood, taken before dendritic cell vaccination. The sequence was obtained from a human donor with glioblastoma. V gene TRBV6-5 combines with J gene TRBJ1-3; D may be TRBD1 (6 bases). The CDR3: CASRVGTGPGNTIYF. DNA of the CDR3: TGTGCCAGCAGGGTCGGCACAGGGCCTGGAAACACCATATATTTT.